This T cell receptor (beta chain) comes out of a study of blood T cell repertoires in COVID-19. This CDR3 is built from 19 residues. CDR1 is SGHTA and CDR2 is FQGNSA in the germline V gene. V shed 5 bases and J 2 bases; nucleotides not matched to a gene: 16. This clone was counted a few times. Those enrolled in Seattle joined during active infection and were followed longitudinally afterward. Per the study methods: Reference gene primer amplification in the assay estimated nucleated cell counts. Method: immunoSEQ multiplex PCR; TCRdb's copy keeps in-frame clones and lacks some. That table supplies the V and J calls and clone size; D and trimming were determined from the DNA. The data hold about 230,000 clones, with 85% to 90% observed a single time.

The TCR comes from a man aged 50 or older with COVID-19, enrolled during active disease. The J gene is TRBJ2-1, the V gene TRBV7-2; the match to TRBD2 covers 9 bases. The sequenced sample consisted of peripheral blood. The CDR3 DNA reads TGTGCCAGCAGCCCAACGCCGGGGCTAGCGGGGATGGCCTACAATGAGCAGTTCTTC. Residues: CASSPTPGLAGMAYNEQFF.